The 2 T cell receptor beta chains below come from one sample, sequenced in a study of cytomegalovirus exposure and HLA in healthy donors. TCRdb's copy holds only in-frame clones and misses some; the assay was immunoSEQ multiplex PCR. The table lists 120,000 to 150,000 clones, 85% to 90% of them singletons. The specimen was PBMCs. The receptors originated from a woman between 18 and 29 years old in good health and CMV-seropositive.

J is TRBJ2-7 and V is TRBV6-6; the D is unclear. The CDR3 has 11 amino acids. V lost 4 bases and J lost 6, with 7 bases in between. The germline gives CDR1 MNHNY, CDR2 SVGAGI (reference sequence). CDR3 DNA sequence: TGTGCCAGCAGTTTTCGTAGCGAGCAGTACTTC. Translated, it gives CASSFRSEQYF.

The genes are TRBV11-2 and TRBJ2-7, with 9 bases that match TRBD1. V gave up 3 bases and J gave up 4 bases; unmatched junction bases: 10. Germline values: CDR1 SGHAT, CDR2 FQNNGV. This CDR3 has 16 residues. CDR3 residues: CASSFAPGQGSYEQYF. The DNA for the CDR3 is TGTGCCAGCAGCTTCGCGCCGGGACAGGGATCGTACGAGCAGTACTTC. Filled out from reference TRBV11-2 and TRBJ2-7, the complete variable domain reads EAGVAQSPRYKIIEKRQSVAFWCNPISGHATLYWYQQILGQGPKLLIQFQNNGVVDDSQLPKDRFSAERLKGVDSTLKIQPAKLEDSAVYLCASSFAPGQGSYEQYFGPGTRLTVT.